This entry describes one T cell receptor (beta chain). This record comes from a study of blood T cell repertoires in COVID-19. Study as a whole: From the United States, Italy and Spain came samples of acute and convalescent COVID-19.

The CDR3 has 16 residues. CDR1 is LNHDA, CDR2 SQIVND, per germline (reference sequence). V was trimmed by 3 bases and J by 7 bases, leaving 21 bases between them. Cohorts were assigned according to the clinical history that participants reported. Original handling: Amplifying reference gene primers gave estimates of nucleated cell counts. Sequencing was performed with immunoSEQ multiplex PCR; in TCRdb, only in-frame clones are kept and a portion is missing. The DNA was the basis for D and trimming; V, J and clone size are from that table. The data show 250,000 or so clones, around 89% seen once. J is TRBJ1-2 and V is TRBV19; D is perhaps TRBD1 (5 bases). The sequence was collected from a man aged 40-50 years who had recovered from COVID-19. The source material was PBMCs or T cells enriched from blood (not recorded which). This CDR3 reads CASSITGGDFVRGYTF. CDR3 nucleotide sequence: TGTGCCAGTAGTATTACGGGGGGAGACTTTGTTCGTGGCTACACCTTC.